Listed here are 23 T cell receptor beta chains from one sample, sequenced in a study of cytomegalovirus exposure and HLA in healthy donors. PCR amplification relied on 60 Vbeta primers (plus 13 Jbeta primers). Here immunoSEQ multiplex PCR was the method, and the copy in TCRdb shows in-frame clones only, minus some. The sample yields 150,000 or so clones, more than 75% seen once. Sequencing was carried out using PBMCs. The receptors were sampled from a woman in her 40s in good health and CMV-seronegative.

J is TRBJ1-1 and V is TRBV4-1; 10 nucleotides match TRBD1. Germline V gene data show CDR1 as MGHRA and CDR2 as YSYEKL. The length of the CDR3 is 15 residues. V was clipped by 2 bases and J by 11 bases; unmatched bases: 11. This chain's CDR3 is CASSQPGQGNLVAFF. CDR3 DNA: TGCGCCAGCAGCCAACCGGGACAGGGGAACCTAGTGGCTTTCTTT.

The chain has TRBV27 and TRBJ2-7; 7 bases align to TRBD2. The CDR3 runs 15 residues. Per the germline V gene, CDR1 is MNHEY and CDR2 is SMNVEV (reference sequence). The J segment lost 2 bases and the V segment lost 1 base, leaving 5 bases of the junction unmatched. The CDR3 sequence: CASSLFAGDPYEQYF. The CDR3 DNA reads TGTGCCAGCAGTTTATTCGCGGGGGACCCCTACGAGCAGTACTTC.

This clone has only a few counts. V is TRBV5-6 and J is TRBJ2-7, with 7 nucleotides matching TRBD1. The CDR3 consists of 15 residues. Unmatched junction bases numbered 9, after V lost 3 bases and J lost 3 bases. Germline CDR1 is SGHDT and CDR2 is YYEEEE. The CDR3 region has the DNA TGTGCCAGCAGCTCCGGACAGGCCCAAATCTACGAGCAGTACTTC. Encoded protein: CASSSGQAQIYEQYF.

The chain has TRBV6-5 and TRBJ1-3, with D perhaps matching TRBD1 (6 bases). The germline V gene encodes CDR1 MNHEY and CDR2 SVGAGI. Between the trimmed V and J ends, which lost 6 bases and 1 base, there was a span of 13 bases. This CDR3 spans 15 amino acids. DNA of the CDR3: TGTGCCAGCAGCGCCCTCAGGGGATCTGGAAACACCATATATTTT. This gives the protein CASSALRGSGNTIYF.

The chain combines TRBV5-1 with TRBJ2-1, with 14 positions matching TRBD2. The CDR3 extends over 18 amino acids. The germline V gene encodes CDR1 SGHRS and CDR2 YFSETQ. Trimming cost V 4 bases and J 0 bases; bases outside gene matches: 6. The DNA for the CDR3 is TGCGCCAGCAGCCCCGGACTAGCGGGGGGTAGCTCCTACAATGAGCAGTTCTTC. Its protein is CASSPGLAGGSSYNEQFF.

V usage is TRBV11-2 and J usage is TRBJ2-3; TRBD2 is a possible D gene (6 bases). Trimming left V 4 bases short and J 0 bases short, with 14 bases between. The CDR3 length is 16 residues. CDR1 is SGHAT and CDR2 is FQNNGV in the germline V gene. The DNA of the CDR3 is TGTGCCAGCAGCTCTGGACCGAGCGGGAGCACAGATACGCAGTATTTT. This translates into CASSSGPSGSTDTQYF. The full variable domain, rest sourced from reference TRBV11-2 and TRBJ2-3, is EAGVAQSPRYKIIEKRQSVAFWCNPISGHATLYWYQQILGQGPKLLIQFQNNGVVDDSQLPKDRFSAERLKGVDSTLKIQPAKLEDSAVYLCASSSGPSGSTDTQYFGPGTRLTVL.

The rearrangement uses TRBV25-1 and TRBJ2-1, with a possible D match to TRBD2 (5 bases). V lost 5 bases to trimming and J lost 3 bases, with 11 bases between them. The CDR3 is 14 residues long. Germline values: CDR1 MGHDK, CDR2 SYGVNS. The CDR3 here is CASSTPGFYNEQFF. CDR3 DNA: TGTGCCAGCAGTACCCCGGGGTTCTACAATGAGCAGTTCTTC.

The V call is TRBV7-2, the J call TRBJ2-6; TRBD2 is a possible D gene (6 bases). Germline V gene lookup returns CDR1 SGHTA and CDR2 FQGNSA. This CDR3 is built from 15 residues. Trimming removed 5 bases at V and 1 base at J, with 9 bases between. The DNA of the CDR3 is TGTGCCAGCAGCACCGGGAGATCTGGGGCCAACGTCCTGACTTTC. Translation gives CASSTGRSGANVLTF.

The V call is TRBV6-6, the J call TRBJ1-3; D unresolved. This CDR3 comprises 15 residues. V was shortened by 5 bases and J by 2 bases, with 13 bases between the two germline ends. Germline CDR1 MNHNY, CDR2 SVGAGI (reference sequence). In nucleotides, the CDR3 is TGTGCCAGCAGTATAGATACAGTAGCTGGAAACACCATATATTTT. Its protein product is CASSIDTVAGNTIYF.

The chain joins TRBV5-6 to TRBJ2-7; 7 bases map to TRBD2. The CDR3 extends over 16 amino acids. Germline trimming cut 0 bases from V and 2 bases from J; bases unmatched to any gene: 8. Per the germline V gene, CDR1 is SGHDT and CDR2 is YYEEEE. CDR3 bases: TGTGCCAGCAGCTTGGATAGTAGCGGGCACCCCTACGAGCAGTACTTC. Translation: CASSLDSSGHPYEQYF.

The chain is built from TRBV5-1 and TRBJ1-2; D unclear. Per the germline V gene, CDR1 is SGHRS and CDR2 is YFSETQ. Trimming left V 4 bases short and J 6 bases short, with 22 bases between. The CDR3 length is 16 residues. CDR3 region: CASSLHREGAADGYTF. The CDR3 DNA is TGCGCCAGCAGCCTACACCGGGAGGGAGCTGCTGATGGCTACACCTTC.

The rearrangement uses TRBV18 and TRBJ2-5; D may be TRBD2 (5 bases). The CDR3 contains 13 residues. V gave up 6 bases and J gave up 5 bases, with 13 bases separating them. Germline V gene sequence: CDR1 KGHSH, CDR2 LQKENI. The CDR3 DNA sequence: TGTGCCAGCTCCCGGGAAGGCTGGGAGACCCAGTACTTC. This translates into CASSREGWETQYF.

In its sample, this clone was seen a few times. This CDR3 is CASSLRGNTEAFF. CDR3 bases: TGTGCCAGCAGTTTAAGGGGGAACACTGAAGCTTTCTTT. This chain connects TRBV28 to TRBJ1-1; perhaps TRBD1 as D (5 bases). The CDR3 consists of 13 residues. Trimming shortened V by 2 bases and J by 1 base, and 5 bases separated the two germline ends. CDR1 and CDR2 (germline): MDHEN, SYDVKM.

The chain carries TRBV18 and TRBJ2-2, with 9 bases aligning to TRBD1. V gave up 6 bases and J gave up 5 bases; unmatched junction bases: 7. Germline V gene lookup returns CDR1 KGHSH and CDR2 LQKENI. The CDR3 contains 15 residues. CDR3 protein: CASSRDREETGELFF. Written as DNA, the CDR3 is TGTGCCAGCTCCAGGGACAGGGAGGAGACCGGGGAGCTGTTTTTT.

The chain employs TRBV11-3 and TRBJ2-5; D is uncertain. The V and J ends lost 5 bases and 5 bases respectively, with 12 bases between them. CDR1 SGHNT and CDR2 YENEEA come from the germline V gene. CDR3 size: 13 residues. DNA of the CDR3: TGTGCCAGCAGCATCATTAGAACGGAGACCCAGTACTTC. It yields the protein CASSIIRTETQYF.

The CDR3 sequence is CASSYPSGGGSTNEKLFF. The CDR3 coding sequence is TGTGCCAGCAGTTACCCCTCAGGGGGCGGTTCAACTAATGAAAAACTGTTTTTT. The rearrangement uses TRBV6-7 and TRBJ1-4, with 8 bases that match TRBD1. TRBV6-7 is designated an ORF whose function remains uncertain. With 2 bases clipped from V and 0 bases from J, the junction kept 8 bases outside the gene matches. This CDR3 contains 18 residues.

The V call is TRBV27, the J call TRBJ2-7; 7 bases map to TRBD1. The CDR3 is 14 residues long. J lost 3 bases, V lost 6 bases, and 8 bases had no gene match. Germline CDR1 reads MNHEY; CDR2 reads SMNVEV (reference sequence). CDR3 region: CASRPTGQLYEQYF. The CDR3 bases are TGTGCCAGCAGGCCGACGGGACAGCTCTACGAGCAGTACTTC.

This chain links TRBV5-4 with TRBJ2-1; no clear D gene. The germline gives CDR1 SGHNT, CDR2 YYREEE (reference sequence). V was pared by 4 bases and J by 6 bases, with 11 bases between. This CDR3 comprises 13 residues. The DNA of the CDR3 is TGTGCCAGCAGCCCCTCATTGGCCAATGAGCAGTTCTTC. It yields the protein CASSPSLANEQFF.

The chain combines TRBV19 with TRBJ1-1; TRBD1 might be the D (6 bases). Germline CDR1 reads LNHDA; CDR2 reads SQIVND (reference sequence). CDR3 length equals 15 residues. V was clipped by 0 bases and J by 1 base, with 9 bases between them. CDR3 in amino acids: CASSIEGTPNTEAFF. Here the CDR3 DNA reads TGTGCCAGTAGTATAGAAGGGACACCGAACACTGAAGCTTTCTTT.

The V gene is TRBV28, the J gene TRBJ2-5; 7 bases match TRBD2. The CDR3 is 15 amino acids. The germline gives CDR1 MDHEN, CDR2 SYDVKM. V gave up 3 bases and J gave up 4 bases; unmatched junction bases: 8. This CDR3 is CASSFRGVGGETQYF. The CDR3 region has the DNA TGTGCCAGCAGTTTTCGGGGGGTGGGTGGAGAGACCCAGTACTTC.

V is TRBV7-3 and J is TRBJ2-1; D gene unclear. The V gene's germline CDR1 is SGHTA and CDR2 FQGTGA. Trimming left V 5 bases short and J 5 bases short, with 10 bases between. This CDR3 has 13 amino acids. The CDR3, as DNA: TGTGCCAGCAGCCTAGACCGCCACAATGAGCAGTTCTTC. It is translated as CASSLDRHNEQFF.

V usage is TRBV27 and J usage is TRBJ2-3; 7 bases are shared with TRBD1. J was trimmed by 3 bases and V by 5 bases; bases with no gene match: 11. Germline CDR1 MNHEY, CDR2 SMNVEV (reference sequence). The CDR3 length is 16 residues. The CDR3 loop is CASSPLTGMGTDTQYF. CDR3 sequence (DNA): TGTGCCAGCAGTCCCCTGACAGGGATGGGTACAGATACGCAGTATTTT.

The chain recombines TRBV7-8 with TRBJ2-2; the match to TRBD2 covers 8 bases. CDR3 length: 17 residues. Germline V gene lookup returns CDR1 SGHVS and CDR2 FQNEAQ. With V trimmed by 5 bases and J by 7 bases, 15 bases remained unmatched. CDR3 protein: CASSPRLRSGGVGELFF. CDR3 coding DNA: TGTGCCAGCAGCCCGCGATTGAGGAGCGGGGGTGTCGGGGAGCTGTTTTTT.